The next 7 T cell receptor beta chains were all read from a single sample in a study of early T cells in non-severe SARS-CoV-2 infection. Each CDR3 protein is one row after TCRdb ran MiXCR on the 5' RACE reads. Of about 29,000 distinct CDR3 sequences listed, 5.3% are singletons. The specimen was whole blood. These receptors all come from an adult who was a healthcare worker with PCR-confirmed SARS-CoV-2 infection or an uninfected control (not recorded which).

In its sample, this clonotype was seen many times. The gene calls are TRBV25-1 and TRBJ2-2; 7 bases match TRBD1. The CDR3 covers 15 residues. From germline, CDR1 is MGHDK and CDR2 SYGVNS. After removal of 6 bases from V and 0 bases from J, the junction contained 4 bases not matched to a gene. Written as DNA, the CDR3 is TGTGCCAGCAGATCCGGGACAGCGAACACCGGGGAGCTGTTTTTT. This gives the protein CASRSGTANTGELFF.

This chain links TRBV10-3 with TRBJ2-5; TRBD2 is a possible D gene (6 bases). The V end was cut by 3 bases, the J end by 5 bases, with 19 bases between. Germline CDR1 reads ENHRY; CDR2 reads SYGVKD. CDR3 length: 16 residues. Here the CDR3 reads CAISDSPGGRLETQYF. CDR3 DNA sequence: TGTGCCATCAGTGACTCCCCCGGAGGGCGTCTCGAGACCCAGTACTTC.

This clonotype has ten or more counts. The V gene is TRBV20-1, the J gene TRBJ1-5; 9 nucleotides line up with TRBD1. The junction had 15 bases not matched to a gene; V was cut back by 3 bases and J by 0 bases. Germline-derived CDR1 and CDR2 are DFQATT and SNEGSKA (reference sequence). This CDR3 has 19 residues. In DNA form, the CDR3 reads TGCAGTGCTAGTATTCTCCCGGGACAGGGACCGTATAGCAATCAGCCCCAGCATTTT. Translating gives CSASILPGQGPYSNQPQHF.

In its sample, this clonotype is medium-sized. DNA of the CDR3: TGTGCTAGTGGTTCCGGCAGGACAGAGCAAGAGACCCAGTACTTC. This encodes CASGSGRTEQETQYF. The chain is built from TRBV12-5 and TRBJ2-5; a weak D match, TRBD1 (6 bases). CDR3 length equals 15 residues. CDR1 and CDR2 from the germline V gene are LGHNT and FRNRAP. Trimming left V 4 bases short and J 2 bases short, with 14 bases between.

The sample holds many counts of this clonotype. The chain carries TRBV5-1 and TRBJ2-2; D gene ambiguous. V lost 3 bases, J lost 0 bases, and 9 bases lay in between. The CDR3 runs 15 residues. CDR1 and CDR2 (germline): SGHRS, YFSETQ. This chain's CDR3 is CASSYGGSNTGELFF. The CDR3 DNA sequence: TGCGCCAGCAGCTACGGCGGATCGAACACCGGGGAGCTGTTTTTT.

This clonotype has at least ten counts. The genes are TRBV9 and TRBJ2-7; 10 nucleotides align to TRBD2. CDR3 size: 16 residues. After removal of 4 bases from V and 2 bases from J, the junction contained 9 bases not matched to a gene. CDR1 SGDLS and CDR2 YYNGEE come from the germline V gene. The CDR3 nucleotides are TGTGCCAGCAGCCCAGGTGGTAGCGGGGGGACCTACGAGCAGTACTTC. The encoded protein is CASSPGGSGGTYEQYF.

In this sample, this clonotype turned up many times. DNA of the CDR3: TGTGCCAGCAGCTTAGGTCTGCTAGCGCAATTCTCCTACAATGAGCAGTTCTTC. The encoded protein is CASSLGLLAQFSYNEQFF. The V and J genes are TRBV7-2 and TRBJ2-1, with a possible D match to TRBD2 (6 bases). Germline assignment: CDR1 SGHTA and CDR2 FQGNSA. This CDR3 contains 18 residues. Trimming stripped 1 base from V and 0 bases from J, with 16 bases between.